The source of this T cell receptor beta chain is a study of blood T cell repertoires in COVID-19. Measured with immunoSEQ multiplex PCR; TCRdb has only the in-frame clones, and not every one. This sample has about 130,000 clones, with around 79% found just once. This CDR3 is 16 amino acids long. From germline, CDR1 is LNHDA and CDR2 SQIVND (reference sequence). Trimming pared 6 bases from V and 0 bases from J, leaving 15 bases between. The count of this clone is one. This rearrangement joins TRBV19 to TRBJ1-3; possibly TRBD1 for D (5 bases). The sequence was collected from an elderly man with acute or convalescent COVID-19. The sample comprised peripheral blood. CDR3 nucleotides: TGTGCCAGTAGCAGGCTCCCGGACAACTCTGGAAACACCATATATTTT. It codes for CASSRLPDNSGNTIYF.